The sequence of this TCR beta chain was determined in a study of blood T cell repertoires in COVID-19. Study-wide context: From T cells, B-cell-depleted T cells, or PBMCs came the material, which was cDNA or gDNA.

In the authors' methods: Reference gene primer amplification gave nucleated cell count estimates. Libraries were prepared by immunoSEQ multiplex PCR; TCRdb keeps only in-frame clonotypes and omits some of them. Clonal size and the V and J genes are those of that table, whereas D and trimming came from the DNA. The sample has hundreds of thousands of clones, just under 90% seen once. Seattle researchers signed up patients amid active infection and tracked them longitudinally. Sequenced sample: peripheral blood. This TCR was recovered from a woman aged 25 to 45 with COVID-19, enrolled during active disease.

In DNA, the CDR3 is TGTGCCAGCAGACAAACAGGGGTGAATGAGCAGTTCTTC. This codes for CASRQTGVNEQFF. The rearrangement links TRBV12-3 or TRBV12-4 to TRBJ2-1; TRBD1 matches at 7 bases. V dropped 6 bases and J dropped 7; count of bases not matched to a gene: 6. This CDR3 comprises 13 residues.